One sample yielded the 32 T cell receptor beta chains listed below, sequenced in a study of blood T cells in healthy people across ages. A second about 6 to 12 cycle PCR used barcoded and J-beta primers. Using its own MiXCR run on the 5' RACE reads, TCRdb lists one record per CDR3 protein. Seen here are about 1 million distinct CDR3 sequences, 40% to 50% observed once, and the top ten hold approximately 17%. The specimen sequenced was blood. These receptors originate from an older woman in good health.

This clonotype was counted ten times or more. This chain uses TRBV5-1 with TRBJ1-2, with unresolved D. The V gene's germline CDR1 is SGHRS and CDR2 YFSETQ. CDR3 length: 12 residues. The V gene lost 5 bases and the J gene lost 4 bases, with 9 bases spanning the gap. In DNA, the CDR3 is TGCGCCAGCAGTCCGACGAGCTATGGCTACACCTTC. This encodes CASSPTSYGYTF.

Ten or more counts support this clonotype. V usage is TRBV9 and J usage is TRBJ1-2; the D gene is possibly TRBD1 (6 bases). This CDR3 spans 15 amino acids. Trimming stripped 4 bases from V and 0 bases from J, with 13 bases between. Germline V gives CDR1 SGDLS, CDR2 YYNGEE. The CDR3 here is CASSPAGVPNYGYTF. In nucleotides, the CDR3 is TGTGCCAGCAGCCCAGCAGGGGTGCCTAACTATGGCTACACCTTC.

This clonotype was seen a few times. The V call is TRBV6-1, the J call TRBJ2-7; 9 nucleotides line up with TRBD2. Trimming removed 8 bases from V and 7 bases from J; junction bases left unmatched: 6. Germline V gives CDR1 MNHNS, CDR2 SASEGT. The CDR3 covers 12 residues. CDR3 sequence reads: CASAASGNEQYF. In nucleotides, the CDR3 is TGTGCCAGCGCGGCTAGCGGGAATGAGCAGTACTTC.

The chain carries TRBV11-2 and TRBJ1-6, with 7 positions matching TRBD1. V was clipped by 1 base and J by 9 bases; unmatched bases: 9. The CDR3 runs to 16 residues. Germline CDR1 is SGHAT and CDR2 is FQNNGV. CDR3 in DNA: TGTGCCAGCAGCTTAGCCACCACAGGGGTTGGTTCACCCCTCCACTTT. It is translated as CASSLATTGVGSPLHF.

The V call is TRBV25-1, the J call TRBJ2-7; D gene uncertain. The J call may be incorrect, as the DNA end agrees better with TRBJ2-4. The CDR3 totals 13 residues. Germline V CDR1 and CDR2: MGHDK, SYGVNS. In DNA form, the CDR3 reads TGTGCCAGCAGTATAGGGTTCGAAAACATTCAGTACTTC. Translating gives CASSIGFENIQYF.

This chain connects TRBV7-9 to TRBJ2-3; 9 bases are shared with TRBD2. Trimming cost V 8 bases and J 0 bases; bases outside gene matches: 3. This CDR3 region has 14 residues. CDR1 SEHNR and CDR2 FQNEAQ come from the germline V gene (reference sequence). Here the CDR3 DNA reads TGTGCCAGCTTACTAGCGGGTAGCACAGATACGCAGTATTTT. Protein: CASLLAGSTDTQYF.

The chain carries TRBV4-2 and TRBJ2-4; 8 positions match TRBD1. With the DNA end fitting TRBJ2-7 better, the J assignment may be wrong. Germline V CDR1 and CDR2: LGHNA, YNFKEQ. CDR3 length equals 16 residues. This chain's CDR3 is CASSRYPGGSVDEQYF. CDR3 nucleotides: TGTGCCAGCAGCCGGTATCCAGGGGGCAGCGTTGACGAGCAGTACTTC.

About this clonotype itself: This may arise from a read error, as a much more abundant clone is one base away. The chain uses TRBV20-1 and TRBJ2-5, with TRBD2 matching over 7 bases. TRBJ2-7 explains the end of the DNA better; the J call may be wrong. Per the germline V gene, CDR1 is DFQATT and CDR2 is SNEGSKA (reference sequence). This CDR3 comprises 14 residues. The CDR3 coding sequence is TGCAGTGCTAGAGATTTGGGGACTAACAACGAGCAGTACTTC. Its protein is CSARDLGTNNEQYF.

CDR3 DNA sequence: TGTGCCAGCAGCGTAGGGACTAGCGTTGGTGCCGGGGAGCTGTTTTTT. Its protein product is CASSVGTSVGAGELFF. The gene calls are TRBV9 and TRBJ2-2; 9 nucleotides line up with TRBD2. CDR3 size: 16 residues. Germline V CDR1 and CDR2: SGDLS, YYNGEE. V dropped 0 bases and J dropped 6; count of bases not matched to a gene: 6. Drawing the rest from reference TRBV9 and TRBJ2-2, the complete variable domain is DSGVTQTPKHLITATGQRVTLRCSPRSGDLSVYWYQQSLDQGLQFLIQYYNGEERAKGNILERFSAQQFPDLHSELNLSSLELGDSALYFCASSVGTSVGAGELFFGEGSRLTVL.

Ten or more counts support this clonotype. The V gene is TRBV29-1, the J gene TRBJ2-7; D gene ambiguous. Germline CDR1 is SQVTM and CDR2 is ANQGSEA. The CDR3 runs to 13 residues. V shed 0 bases and J shed 2 bases, with 8 bases lying between them. This CDR3 is CSVEDLVTYEQYF. The CDR3 DNA reads as TGCAGCGTTGAAGATCTGGTCACCTACGAGCAGTACTTC.

A note on this clonotype: At one end the junction does not follow the germline gene, possibly because of a read error. The chain couples TRBV13 to TRBJ2-3; the D gene is possibly TRBD2 (7 bases). CDR3 length: 17 residues. Germline assignment: CDR1 PRHDT and CDR2 FYEKMQ (reference sequence). DNA for the CDR3: TGTGTCAGCAGCCCCCCAGGGAGGGGGAGAGGGATAGATACGCAGTATTTT. It specifies CVSSPPGRGRGIDTQYF.

The rearrangement joins TRBV9 to TRBJ2-3; 10 nucleotides align to TRBD2. Germline CDR1 SGDLS, CDR2 YYNGEE. The CDR3 runs 15 residues. V gave up 3 bases and J gave up 3 bases; unmatched junction bases: 4. In nucleotides, the CDR3 is TGTGCCAGCAGCGATAGCGGGAGGAGGACAGATACGCAGTATTTT. Protein product: CASSDSGRRTDTQYF.

In its sample, this clonotype was seen a few times. The chain combines TRBV20-1 with TRBJ1-2; tentative D call: TRBD1 (5 bases). Per germline, CDR1 DFQATT and CDR2 SNEGSKA (reference sequence). V gave up 4 bases and J gave up 1 base, with 16 bases separating them. CDR3 size: 15 residues. Here the CDR3 DNA reads TGCAGTGCTACAACTGAGGACACCGGTAACTATGGCTACACCTTC. As protein: CSATTEDTGNYGYTF.

The chain links TRBV6-5 to TRBJ1-5; a possible D gene is TRBD1 (6 bases). The CDR3 is made up of 14 amino acids. The germline CDR1 and CDR2 sequences are MNHEY and SVGAGI. Between the trimmed V and J ends, which lost 6 bases and 3 bases, there was a span of 12 bases. The CDR3 loop reads CASRSTGLNQPQHF. CDR3 nucleotides: TGTGCCAGCAGGAGCACAGGGCTCAATCAGCCCCAGCATTTT.

This chain connects TRBV7-9 to TRBJ2-5; D not resolved. This CDR3 is 13 amino acids long. Germline loops: CDR1 SEHNR, CDR2 FQNEAQ (reference sequence). The V and J ends lost 3 bases and 2 bases respectively, with 7 bases between them. CDR3 loop: CASSFLGQETQYF. For the CDR3, the DNA is TGTGCCAGCAGCTTTCTGGGGCAAGAGACCCAGTACTTC.

The chain has TRBV20-1 and TRBJ2-1; D not resolved. Trimming removed 3 bases at V and 1 base at J, with 7 bases between. Germline CDR1 is DFQATT and CDR2 is SNEGSKA (reference sequence). This CDR3 has 13 residues. The CDR3 reads CSASYQSYNEQFF. The DNA for the CDR3 is TGCAGTGCTAGCTACCAATCCTACAATGAGCAGTTCTTC.

The rearrangement joins TRBV27 to TRBJ1-2; tentative D call: TRBD1 (5 bases). The germline V and J ends were trimmed by 2 bases and 6 bases, with 13 bases remaining between them. The germline CDR1 and CDR2 sequences are MNHEY and SMNVEV (reference sequence). CDR3 length: 14 amino acids. CDR3 amino acids: CASSLVGDHDGYTF. In nucleotides, the CDR3 is TGTGCCAGCAGTTTAGTGGGGGACCATGATGGCTACACCTTC.

J is TRBJ2-5 and V is TRBV2, with 7 bases aligning to TRBD2. Matching the DNA end better, TRBJ2-4 makes the J call doubtful. The germline gives CDR1 SNHLY, CDR2 FYNNEI. The CDR3 runs 15 residues. The chain's CDR3 is CASCGEGVSKNIQYF. DNA for the CDR3: TGTGCCAGCTGCGGGGAGGGAGTCTCCAAAAACATTCAGTACTTC.

There are a few counts of this clonotype. V gene TRBV2 combines with J gene TRBJ2-1, with 8 nucleotides matching TRBD2. The J call is in doubt because the DNA end fits TRBJ2-7 better. Germline-derived CDR1 and CDR2 are SNHLY and FYNNEI. The CDR3 length is 23 residues. Here the CDR3 DNA reads TGTGCCAGCAGTCCCGAGGTGGTTTGGGCCCGGCCGACCAGCGGGAGCTCCTACAATGAGCAGTACTTC. Amino acids: CASSPEVVWARPTSGSSYNEQYF.

The chain combines TRBV6-5 with TRBJ1-1; TRBD1 agrees at 11 bases. In germline, CDR1 is MNHEY, CDR2 SVGAGI. V trimming: 0 bases; J trimming: 7 bases; junction bases outside the gene matches: 7. The CDR3 runs to 16 residues. The CDR3 DNA follows: TGTGCCAGCAGTTACTCCGCCGGGACAGGGGGGCATGAAGCTTTCTTT. Amino acid sequence: CASSYSAGTGGHEAFF.

The chain recombines TRBV28 with TRBJ2-1, with 7 nucleotides matching TRBD2. V was pared by 7 bases and J by 6 bases, with 9 bases of the junction left unmatched. Germline V lookup: CDR1 MDHEN, CDR2 SYDVKM. The CDR3 is 14 amino acids. The CDR3 spells CASKSGIGLNEQFF. The CDR3 DNA follows: TGTGCCAGCAAAAGCGGGATCGGGCTCAATGAGCAGTTCTTC.

V and J are TRBV29-1 and TRBJ2-7; 8 bases agree with TRBD1. Germline V gene lookup returns CDR1 SQVTM and CDR2 ANQGSEA. The CDR3 has 15 amino acids. The ends lost 7 bases at V and 2 bases at J; junction bases unmatched: 13. The chain's CDR3 is CSAGGGQGSPYEQYF. CDR3 nucleotides: TGCAGCGCCGGAGGCGGACAGGGAAGCCCCTACGAGCAGTACTTC.

The genes are TRBV20-1 and TRBJ1-2, with D perhaps TRBD1 (5 bases). The ends were cut back, 3 bases at V and 4 bases at J, with 21 bases in the middle. The CDR3 consists of 16 residues. Germline loops: CDR1 DFQATT, CDR2 SNEGSKA (reference sequence). CDR3 amino acids: CSASTERRAGTYGYTF. CDR3 DNA sequence: TGCAGTGCTAGCACCGAGCGACGGGCCGGGACCTATGGCTACACCTTC.

The V call is TRBV4-1, the J call TRBJ2-4; 15 bases are a match to TRBD2. The DNA end is more similar to TRBJ2-7, so the J call may be wrong. The CDR3 covers 18 residues. Germline CDR1 MGHRA, CDR2 YSYEKL. The CDR3 loop is CASSPGLAGGSTRYEQYF. CDR3 DNA sequence: TGCGCCAGCAGCCCGGGACTAGCGGGAGGCTCGACCCGTTACGAGCAGTACTTC.

The chain employs TRBV20-1 and TRBJ2-7, with D possibly TRBD2 on 5 matching bases. CDR3 size: 15 residues. In germline, CDR1 is DFQATT, CDR2 SNEGSKA (reference sequence). The V and J ends lost 0 bases and 2 bases respectively, with 14 bases between them. CDR3 sequence (DNA): TGCAGTGCTAGAGATTACTCTAGCCTCACCTACGAGCAGTACTTC. It codes for CSARDYSSLTYEQYF.

This chain uses TRBV9 with TRBJ2-3; TRBD2 matches at 9 bases. CDR3 length: 18 amino acids. V dropped 0 bases and J dropped 2; count of bases not matched to a gene: 10. Germline CDR1 reads SGDLS; CDR2 reads YYNGEE. CDR3 protein: CASSVDAWREGITDTQYF. In DNA form, the CDR3 reads TGTGCCAGCAGCGTAGACGCGTGGCGGGAGGGAATCACAGATACGCAGTATTTT. The variable domain in full, completed from reference TRBV9 and TRBJ2-3, reads DSGVTQTPKHLITATGQRVTLRCSPRSGDLSVYWYQQSLDQGLQFLIQYYNGEERAKGNILERFSAQQFPDLHSELNLSSLELGDSALYFCASSVDAWREGITDTQYFGPGTRLTVL.

In this sample, this clonotype turned up a few times. V and J are TRBV7-9 and TRBJ2-7; TRBD2 matches 15 bases. The CDR3 totals 18 residues. Germline trimming cut 0 bases from V and 5 bases from J; bases unmatched to any gene: 8. Looked up from germline, CDR1 is SEHNR and CDR2 is FQNEAQ (reference sequence). CDR3 in DNA: TGTGCCAGCAGCTTAGCCAACATGGGACTAGCGGGAGGTGACGAGCAGTACTTC. It codes for CASSLANMGLAGGDEQYF.

This clonotype showed up just a few times. V and J are TRBV7-9 and TRBJ2-7, with no clear D. This CDR3 contains 12 residues. Germline loops: CDR1 SEHNR, CDR2 FQNEAQ (reference sequence). V gave up 5 bases and J gave up 7 bases, with 12 bases separating them. The CDR3 DNA follows: TGTGCCAGCAGCCTAAACATACAGGAGCAGTACTTC. Translated: CASSLNIQEQYF.

This clonotype was seen a few times. The V and J genes are TRBV10-3 and TRBJ2-1; D tentatively reads TRBD1 or TRBD2 (6 bases each). Trimming shortened V by 6 bases and J by 5 bases, and 11 bases separated the two germline ends. Germline CDR1 is ENHRY and CDR2 is SYGVKD. The CDR3 extends over 13 amino acids. CDR3 nucleotide sequence: TGTGCCATCAGGGGGGCTAGCGACAATGAGCAGTTCTTC. Translation: CAIRGASDNEQFF.

V is TRBV9 and J is TRBJ2-5; D gene ambiguous. Trimming pared 0 bases from V and 5 bases from J, leaving 11 bases between. The CDR3 has 14 amino acids. Germline V gives CDR1 SGDLS, CDR2 YYNGEE. This CDR3 reads CASSVDSNRETQYF. CDR3 in DNA: TGTGCCAGCAGCGTAGATTCAAATAGGGAGACCCAGTACTTC.

CDR3 coding DNA: TGTGCCAGCAGTGTCAAGCCCTACAATGAGCAGTTCTTC. It codes for CASSVKPYNEQFF. The rearrangement links TRBV6-2 or TRBV6-3 to TRBJ2-1, with unresolved D. The CDR3 is made up of 13 amino acids. CDR1 is MNHEY, CDR2 SVGEGT, per germline. The V end lost 5 bases, the J end lost 2 bases, and 7 bases lay between the germline ends.

This clonotype was seen a handful of times. The gene calls are TRBV15 and TRBJ2-1; TRBD2 agrees at 12 bases. The V gene's germline CDR1 is LNHNV and CDR2 YYDKDF (reference sequence). The CDR3 totals 14 residues. The trim removed 5 bases at V and 6 bases at J, leaving 2 bases unmatched. CDR3 region: CATSGLAGTNEQFF. DNA for the CDR3: TGTGCCACCAGCGGACTAGCGGGAACCAATGAGCAGTTCTTC.